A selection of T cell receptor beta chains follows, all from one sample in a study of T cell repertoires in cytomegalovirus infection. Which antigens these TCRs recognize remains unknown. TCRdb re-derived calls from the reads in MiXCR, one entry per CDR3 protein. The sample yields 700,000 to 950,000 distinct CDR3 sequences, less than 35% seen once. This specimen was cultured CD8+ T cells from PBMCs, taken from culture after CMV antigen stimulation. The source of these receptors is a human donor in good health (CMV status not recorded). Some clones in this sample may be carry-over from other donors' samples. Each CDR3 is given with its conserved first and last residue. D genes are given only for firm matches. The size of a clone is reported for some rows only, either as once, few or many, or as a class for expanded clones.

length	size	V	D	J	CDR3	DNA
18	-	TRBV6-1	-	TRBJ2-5	CASSEVPGVAARQETQYF	TGTGCCAGCAGTGAAGTCCCGGGGGTAGCGGCGCGACAAGAGACCCAGTACTTC
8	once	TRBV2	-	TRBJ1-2	CVSSEETF	TGTGTCAGCAGTGAAGAGACCTTC
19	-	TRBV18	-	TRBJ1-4	CASSPYPLQELPTNEKLFF	TGTGCCAGCTCACCCTACCCGTTACAGGAATTACCAACTAATGAAAAACTGTTTTTT
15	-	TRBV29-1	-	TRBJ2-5	CREAKREEEQETQYF	TGCAGAGAAGCAAAGAGGGAAGAAGAACAAGAGACCCAGTACTTC
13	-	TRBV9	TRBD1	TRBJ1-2	CTRDRRVPYGYTF	TGTACCAGGGACAGGAGGGTTCCCTATGGCTACACCTTC
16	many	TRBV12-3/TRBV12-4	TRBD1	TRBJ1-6	CASRTTGTGANSPLHF	TGTGCCAGCAGGACAACCGGGACAGGGGCTAATTCACCCCTCCACTTT
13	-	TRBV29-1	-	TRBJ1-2	CSVVSGEDYGYTF	TGCAGCGTGGTTTCAGGGGAGGACTATGGCTACACCTTC
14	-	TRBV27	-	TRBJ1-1	CASSPQTVIPEAFF	TGTGCCAGCAGTCCGCAGACAGTGATACCTGAAGCTTTCTTT
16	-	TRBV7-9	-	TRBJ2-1	CASSLGRLVPYNEQFF	TGTGCCAGCAGCTTAGGGCGGCTAGTTCCCTACAATGAGCAGTTCTTC
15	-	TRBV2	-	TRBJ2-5	CASSDRGRRGETQYF	TGTGCCAGCAGTGACCGAGGCCGACGAGGGGAGACCCAGTACTTC
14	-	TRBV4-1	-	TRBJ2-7	CASSRVQGSYEQYF	TGCGCCAGCAGCCGAGTACAGGGATCCTACGAGCAGTACTTC
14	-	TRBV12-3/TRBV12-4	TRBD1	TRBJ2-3	CASSRDRGSDTQYF	TGTGCCAGCAGTCGGGACAGGGGTTCAGATACGCAGTATTTT
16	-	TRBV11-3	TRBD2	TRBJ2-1	CASSSRLAGGHNEQFF	TGTGCCAGCAGCTCGCGACTAGCGGGGGGGCATAATGAGCAGTTCTTC
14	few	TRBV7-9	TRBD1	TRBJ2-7	CASSRGQGGDEQYF	TGTGCCAGCAGCCGGGGACAGGGGGGAGACGAGCAGTACTTC
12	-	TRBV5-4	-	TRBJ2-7	CAEGRDPYEQYF	TGTGCGGAAGGCAGGGACCCCTACGAGCAGTACTTC
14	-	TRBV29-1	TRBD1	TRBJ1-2	CSVELWGTGQGYTF	TGCAGCGTTGAATTGTGGGGGACAGGGCAAGGCTACACCTTC